This TCR beta chain was sequenced during a study of shared clonotypes between healthy human individuals. Study context: CD8 memory received one plate per donor, CD8 naive two, CD4 memory three and CD4 naive three.

Trimming left V 0 bases short and J 4 bases short, with 7 bases between. The length of the CDR3 is 15 residues. Germline V gives CDR1 SEHNR, CDR2 FQNEAQ (reference sequence). Study-wide points: Only blood underwent sampling, and tissue repertoires likely differ. Generally, naive subsets (rather than memory subsets) showed larger estimated richness.

Libraries were prepared by immunoSEQ multiplex PCR; TCRdb keeps only in-frame clonotypes and omits some of them. The table has about 2 million clones, 95% seen once. Concerning this clone: The antigen is unknown.

The chain recombines TRBV7-9 with TRBJ1-6, with D possibly being TRBD1 (5 bases). Sequenced material: naive CD4+ T cells sorted from blood. Documented subset: CD45RA+ positively selected. The source is a man aged 18-30 years in good health. CDR3 amino acids: CASSLARAYNSPLHF. In nucleotides, the CDR3 is TGTGCCAGCAGCTTAGCCAGGGCGTATAATTCACCCCTCCACTTT.